The 13 T cell receptor beta chains in this list originate from one sample, sequenced in a study of Graves' ophthalmopathy and Graves' hyperthyroidism. RNA transcripts were the template, and TCR beta CDR3 regions were amplified from them. The workflow started with a first-round RT-PCR run with HTBI primers and then moved on to a second-round multiplex PCR. TCRdb itself ran the multiplex PCR reads through MiXCR, one entry per CDR3 protein. The data hold 200,000 to 300,000 distinct CDR3 sequences, with approximately 42% observed a single time. Source material: peripheral blood. The receptors here all came from an adult man with Graves' ophthalmopathy.

This chain links TRBV10-3 with TRBJ2-7, with 10 bases fitting TRBD1. Trimming removed 2 bases from V and 2 bases from J; junction bases left unmatched: 0. Germline assignment: CDR1 ENHRY and CDR2 SYGVKD. This CDR3 is 14 amino acids long. The CDR3 protein is CAISEGQGAYEQYF. DNA for the CDR3: TGTGCCATCAGTGAGGGACAGGGGGCCTACGAGCAGTACTTC.

This clonotype was observed a few times. The gene calls are TRBV10-3 and TRBJ2-5; 8 positions agree with TRBD1. Germline assignment: CDR1 ENHRY and CDR2 SYGVKD. The CDR3 runs to 14 residues. J was trimmed by 5 bases and V by 3 bases; bases with no gene match: 5. CDR3 coding DNA: TGTGCCATCAGTGACGGACAGGGACGGGAGACCCAGTACTTC. This gives the protein CAISDGQGRETQYF.

This clonotype came up many times. This sequence joins TRBV29-1 and TRBJ1-1; D call uncertain. Trimming stripped 5 bases from V and 1 base from J, with 8 bases between. The CDR3 loop spans 12 amino acids. Germline CDR1 and CDR2: SQVTM and ANQGSEA. CDR3 region: CSVQRRNTEAFF. The CDR3 DNA is TGCAGCGTTCAGCGGAGGAACACTGAAGCTTTCTTT.

This sequence joins TRBV7-8 and TRBJ1-2, with TRBD1 as a possible D gene (5 bases). CDR3 length equals 13 residues. Germline V gives CDR1 SGHVS, CDR2 FQNEAQ. Trimming stripped 5 bases from V and 4 bases from J, with 11 bases between. CDR3 nucleotides: TGTGCCAGCAGCAAAGGGACTGGCTATGGCTACACCTTC. Its protein product is CASSKGTGYGYTF.

V gene TRBV6-1 combines with J gene TRBJ2-7; possible D gene TRBD1, 6 bases. In germline, CDR1 is MNHNS, CDR2 SASEGT. The V end lost 6 bases, the J end lost 5 bases, and 8 bases lay between the germline ends. The CDR3 has 11 residues. In DNA, the CDR3 is TGTGCCAGCAGCACAGGGAACGAGCAGTACTTC. It yields the protein CASSTGNEQYF.

This clonotype was seen many times. CDR3 coding DNA: TGTGCCACCAGCAGAGGAGGACAGAGAAATCAGCCCCAGCATTTT. It yields the protein CATSRGGQRNQPQHF. The chain has TRBV15 and TRBJ1-5, with D maybe TRBD1 (6 bases). The CDR3 length is 15 residues. The germline V and J ends were trimmed by 1 base and 4 bases, with 11 bases remaining between them. Per germline, CDR1 LNHNV and CDR2 YYDKDF (reference sequence).

This clonotype has a handful of counts. This chain joins TRBV29-1 and TRBJ2-2; weak D call: TRBD2 (5 bases). Germline V gene sequence: CDR1 SQVTM, CDR2 ANQGSEA. Between the trimmed V and J ends, which lost 4 bases and 4 bases, there was a span of 13 bases. The CDR3 sequence is 14 residues long. The CDR3 region has the DNA TGCAGCGTTGTCTCCCTCGAGGGCACCGGGGAGCTGTTTTTT. It specifies CSVVSLEGTGELFF.

The chain joins TRBV20-1 to TRBJ2-5, with 12 bases matching TRBD2. V lost 5 bases to trimming and J lost 12 bases; unmatched junction nucleotides: 7. The CDR3 is 12 residues long. The V gene's germline CDR1 is DFQATT and CDR2 SNEGSKA (reference sequence). The CDR3 loop is CSAGQTSGSKYF. The CDR3 bases are TGCAGTGCTGGGCAGACTAGCGGGAGTAAGTACTTC.

V gene TRBV7-9 combines with J gene TRBJ2-6; D call uncertain. Trimming stripped 5 bases from V and 5 bases from J, with 7 bases between. From germline, CDR1 is SEHNR and CDR2 FQNEAQ (reference sequence). CDR3 size: 13 residues. Here the CDR3 DNA reads TGTGCCAGCAGCCGATCGAGGGCCAACGTCCTGACTTTC. This translates into CASSRSRANVLTF.

V is TRBV29-1 and J is TRBJ2-7; no firm D call. Germline lookup yields CDR1 SQVTM and CDR2 ANQGSEA. V was clipped by 4 bases and J by 2 bases, with 15 bases between them. The CDR3 is 14 amino acids. CDR3 loop: CSVVSPEKPYEQYF. Here the CDR3 DNA reads TGCAGCGTTGTATCGCCTGAAAAACCCTACGAGCAGTACTTC.

The CDR3 here is CASRGADASGNTIYF. The CDR3 nucleotides are TGCGCCAGCAGGGGGGCGGATGCCTCTGGAAACACCATATATTTT. The rearrangement uses TRBV5-1 and TRBJ1-3; possibly TRBD1 for D (6 bases). CDR3 length equals 15 residues. Trimming cost V 5 bases and J 0 bases, with 12 bases left between them. Germline V CDR1 and CDR2: SGHRS, YFSETQ. Supplemented by reference TRBV5-1 and TRBJ1-3, the full variable domain reads KAGVTQTPRYLIKTRGQQVTLSCSPISGHRSVSWYQQTPGQGLQFLFEYFSETQRNKGNFPGRFSGRQFSNSRSEMNVSTLELGDSALYLCASRGADASGNTIYFGEGSWLTVV.

About this clonotype itself: Germline is not matched at one junction end, which may reflect a read error. V usage is TRBV5-8 and J usage is TRBJ2-7; D tentatively reads TRBD1 or TRBD2 (6 bases each). This CDR3 contains 15 residues. Per the germline V gene, CDR1 is SGHTS and CDR2 is YDEGEE. As DNA, the CDR3 is TGCGCCAGCAGCCACAACGAGGGGGGAAGCTACGAGCAGTACTTC. This gives the protein CASSHNEGGSYEQYF.

This sequence joins TRBV5-1 and TRBJ2-5; 8 bases fit TRBD1. V gave up 0 bases and J gave up 2 bases; unmatched junction bases: 3. The germline gives CDR1 SGHRS, CDR2 YFSETQ. This CDR3 contains 15 residues. The CDR3 DNA follows: TGCGCCAGCAGCTTGGAGGACAGGGTACAAGAGACCCAGTACTTC. Residues: CASSLEDRVQETQYF.